Listed here are 2 T cell receptor beta chains from one sample, sequenced in a study of shared clonotypes between healthy human individuals. Naive CD8 cells were CD45RO-negative, positively selected for CCR7, excluding terminally differentiated effector memory CD45RA+ cells. Only in-frame clones appear in the TCRdb table, and some are missing; sequencing was by immunoSEQ multiplex PCR. The sample contains about 2 million clones, around 96% of which appear only once. Sequencing used naive CD8+ T cells sorted from blood. All receptors derive from a man younger than 35 in good health.

V gene TRBV9 combines with J gene TRBJ2-1; the D gene is possibly TRBD1 (5 bases). Germline V gives CDR1 SGDLS, CDR2 YYNGEE. Trimming took off 4 bases at V and 3 bases at J, with 11 bases between the two ends. This CDR3 contains 14 residues. CDR3 nucleotides: TGTGCCAGCAGCCCACAGGAGAGCTACAATGAGCAGTTCTTC. Protein sequence: CASSPQESYNEQFF.

The CDR3 nucleotides are TGCGCCAGCAGCCAAGAACTAGCGGGAGGGCCGCTAGGGAATGAGCAGTTCTTC. Amino acid sequence: CASSQELAGGPLGNEQFF. V and J are TRBV4-3 and TRBJ2-1; 13 nucleotides agree with TRBD2. V lost 0 bases to trimming and J lost 7 bases; unmatched junction nucleotides: 9. The CDR3 sequence is 18 residues long. CDR1 and CDR2 (germline): LGHNA, YSLEER.